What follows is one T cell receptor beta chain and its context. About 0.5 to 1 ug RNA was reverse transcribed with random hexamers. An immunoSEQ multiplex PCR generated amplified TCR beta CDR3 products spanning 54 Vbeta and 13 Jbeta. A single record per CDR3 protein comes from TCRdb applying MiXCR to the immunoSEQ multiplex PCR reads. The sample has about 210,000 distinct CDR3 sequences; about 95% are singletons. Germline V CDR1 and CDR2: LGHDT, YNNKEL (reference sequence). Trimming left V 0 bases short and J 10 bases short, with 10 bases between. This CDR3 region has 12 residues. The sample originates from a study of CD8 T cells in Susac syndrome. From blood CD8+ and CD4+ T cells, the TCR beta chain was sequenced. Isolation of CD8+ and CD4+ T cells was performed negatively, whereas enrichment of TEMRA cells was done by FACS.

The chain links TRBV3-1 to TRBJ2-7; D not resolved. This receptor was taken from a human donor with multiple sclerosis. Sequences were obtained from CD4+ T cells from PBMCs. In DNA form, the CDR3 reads TGTGCCAGCAGCCAAGATCTGAGGTTTCAGTACTTC. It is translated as CASSQDLRFQYF.